What follows are 22 T cell receptor beta chains derived from one specimen sequenced in a study of T and B cells in COVID-19 patients (dated by TCRdb to about 2020). Genomic DNA extracted from blood was used in amounts of about 220-500 ng for amplification of TRB repertoires. Sequencing was carried out with an Illumina MiSeq. Multiplex PCR with BIOMED2 TRB-A/B primer pools was used to amplify the TRB rearrangements. TCRdb cleaned the public reads at Q25 with fastp, built clones with MiXCR and kept in-frame beta chains. Records with the same CDR3 protein are collapsed into one entry carrying the most frequent genes and DNA. This sample comprises 3,800 or so distinct CDR3 sequences, more than 20% of them detected only once. The ten largest clones represent around 25% of the sample. The sequenced material came from blood. Receptors originate from a human donor with active COVID-19.

By sample fraction, this clonotype is medium-sized. This chain connects TRBV19 to TRBJ1-1, with D unresolved. Trimming stripped 3 bases from V and 1 base from J, with 12 bases between. Germline CDR1 is LNHDA and CDR2 is SQIVND (reference sequence). This CDR3 comprises 15 residues. CDR3 amino acids: CASSIKNPANTEAFF. CDR3 bases: TGTGCCAGTAGTATCAAAAACCCAGCGAACACTGAAGCTTTCTTT.

The chain employs TRBV19 and TRBJ1-2; maybe TRBD1 (5 bases). This CDR3 contains 15 residues. Trimming removed 4 bases at V and 5 bases at J, with 17 bases between. CDR1 and CDR2 from the germline V gene are LNHDA and SQIVND (reference sequence). CDR3 residues: CASSRDGTDSYGYTF. The CDR3 region has the DNA TGTGCCAGTAGTAGGGACGGGACGGATTCTTATGGCTACACCTTC.

As to this clonotype: This may stem from a read error, because a much larger clone lies one nucleotide away. The chain recombines TRBV5-6 with TRBJ1-3; a weak D match, TRBD1 (5 bases). Germline CDR1 SGHDT, CDR2 YYEEEE. The CDR3 loop spans 15 amino acids. The DNA of the CDR3 is TGTGCCAGCAGCTTTTACAGGAACTCTGGAAACAACATATATTTT. Encoded protein: CASSFYRNSGNNIYF.

In its sample, this clonotype was seen many times. This chain joins TRBV7-3 and TRBJ2-1, with a weak D call TRBD1 (6 bases). Trimming stripped 6 bases from V and 4 bases from J, with 16 bases between. Germline CDR1 and CDR2: SGHTA and FQGTGA. The CDR3 runs to 15 residues. CDR3: CASSLDRDTYNEQFF. The CDR3 nucleotides read TGTGCCAGCAGTCTCGACCGGGACACATACAATGAGCAGTTCTTC.

This clonotype is labeled as medium-sized. The chain uses TRBV10-3 and TRBJ2-6; D call uncertain. CDR1 is ENHRY, CDR2 SYGVKD, per germline. There are 15 residues in the CDR3. V was trimmed by 5 bases and J by 0 bases, leaving 8 bases between them. The CDR3 reads CAISRPDSGANVLTF. Written as DNA, the CDR3 is TGTGCCATCAGTCGCCCGGACTCTGGGGCCAACGTCCTGACTTTC.

By share of the sample, this clonotype is large. V gene TRBV29-1 combines with J gene TRBJ2-1; 7 bases are a match to TRBD1. V was pared by 6 bases and J by 5 bases, with 10 bases of the junction left unmatched. Germline CDR1 SQVTM, CDR2 ANQGSEA. The CDR3 covers 14 residues. CDR3 sequence reads: CSVAQGLGDNEQFF. The CDR3 DNA reads as TGCAGCGTCGCACAGGGGTTGGGGGACAATGAGCAGTTCTTC.

In its sample, this clonotype ranks as medium-sized. This chain links TRBV15 with TRBJ2-2; TRBD1 aligns across 7 bases. The CDR3 covers 14 residues. In germline, CDR1 is LNHNV, CDR2 YYDKDF (reference sequence). Trimming took 7 bases from V and 5 from J; bases not matched to a gene: 7. The CDR3 DNA follows: TGTGCCACCACCAAGACAGGGCTGACCGGGGAGCTGTTTTTT. Translation: CATTKTGLTGELFF. Full variable domain (remainder filled in from reference TRBV15 and TRBJ2-2): DAMVIQNPRYQVTQFGKPVTLSCSQTLNHNVMYWYQQKSSQAPKLLFHYYDKDFNNEADTPDNFQSRRPNTSFCFLDIRSPGLGDTAMYLCATTKTGLTGELFFGEGSRLTVL.

This clonotype is labeled medium-sized (0.01 to 0.1%). The chain uses TRBV30 and TRBJ1-2, with D tentatively TRBD1 (5 bases). V lost 4 bases and J 2 bases, leaving 14 bases between the germline ends. The CDR3 sequence is 14 residues long. CDR1 and CDR2 (germline): GTSNPN, SVGIG (reference sequence). CDR3: CAWTGTAANYGYTF. CDR3 sequence (DNA): TGTGCCTGGACAGGGACCGCTGCGAACTATGGCTACACCTTC.

V is TRBV9 and J is TRBJ2-1, with 7 bases that match TRBD2. With V trimmed by 5 bases and J by 10 bases, 9 bases remained unmatched. Per germline, CDR1 SGDLS and CDR2 YYNGEE. The CDR3 spans 13 residues. The CDR3 region has the DNA TGTGCCAGCAGTTCAGGTTGGGAGGGGGAGCAGTTCTTC. It yields the protein CASSSGWEGEQFF.

This chain uses TRBV14 with TRBJ2-1; tentative D call: TRBD1 (5 bases). The CDR3 totals 14 residues. V was trimmed by 7 bases and J by 9 bases, leaving 19 bases between them. Germline V CDR1 and CDR2: SGHDN, FVKESK. The CDR3 DNA reads as TGTGCCAGCACCCCAGGGTATGCGGTCGGTGAGCAGTTCTTC. This gives the protein CASTPGYAVGEQFF. Complete variable domain (other parts from reference TRBV14 and TRBJ2-1): EAGVTQFPSHSVIEKGQTVTLRCDPISGHDNLYWYRRVMGKEIKFLLHFVKESKQDESGMPNNRFLAERTGGTYSTLKVQPAELEDSGVYFCASTPGYAVGEQFFGPGTRLTVL.

Only one count was recorded for this clonotype. V is TRBV6-2 or TRBV6-3 and J is TRBJ1-5; D gene uncertain. Germline V gives CDR1 MNHEY, CDR2 SVGEGT. Deletions cut 6 bases from V and 6 bases from J, with 18 bases between. This CDR3 has 15 amino acids. The CDR3 protein is CASRTAGGYIQPQHF. CDR3 sequence (DNA): TGTGCCAGCAGGACCGCCGGCGGGTACATTCAGCCCCAGCATTTT.

The table lists this clonotype with a few counts. V is TRBV7-2 and J is TRBJ1-5; no firm D call. CDR3 length equals 14 residues. Germline values: CDR1 SGHTA, CDR2 FQGNSA. V was pared by 7 bases and J by 2 bases, with 12 bases between. The CDR3 spells CASTTGRGNQPQHF. CDR3 nucleotide sequence: TGTGCCAGCACGACGGGGAGAGGCAATCAGCCCCAGCATTTT.

This clonotype was seen more than once but under ten times. The V gene is TRBV11-2, the J gene TRBJ2-5, with a tentative D call TRBD1 (6 bases). V gave up 5 bases and J gave up 0 bases, with 13 bases separating them. This CDR3 spans 15 amino acids. Germline CDR1 and CDR2: SGHAT and FQNNGV. Here the CDR3 DNA reads TGTGCCAGCAGCCTCTGGACAGCCGACCAAGAGACCCAGTACTTC. It encodes CASSLWTADQETQYF. The complete variable domain, with remaining parts taken from reference TRBV11-2 and TRBJ2-5, reads EAGVAQSPRYKIIEKRQSVAFWCNPISGHATLYWYQQILGQGPKLLIQFQNNGVVDDSQLPKDRFSAERLKGVDSTLKIQPAKLEDSAVYLCASSLWTADQETQYFGPGTRLLVL.

By sample share, this clonotype is medium-sized. This chain links TRBV30 with TRBJ2-1; D is uncertain. This CDR3 is 13 amino acids long. Per germline, CDR1 GTSNPN and CDR2 SVGIG (reference sequence). Trimming shortened V by 2 bases and J by 4 bases, and 9 bases separated the two germline ends. CDR3 sequence reads: CAWSPGLYNEQFF. CDR3 sequence (DNA): TGTGCCTGGAGTCCAGGCCTTTACAATGAGCAGTTCTTC.

The J gene is TRBJ2-5, the V gene TRBV5-1; 7 bases align to TRBD2. The CDR3 covers 15 residues. V was pared by 4 bases and J by 5 bases, with 11 bases of the junction left unmatched. CDR1 is SGHRS, CDR2 YFSETQ, per germline. The CDR3 sequence: CASSPGTMGRETQYF. The CDR3 DNA sequence: TGCGCCAGCAGCCCCGGGACTATGGGCCGGGAGACCCAGTACTTC.

The chain couples TRBV6-2 or TRBV6-3 to TRBJ2-1, with 11 nucleotides matching TRBD2. Unmatched junction bases numbered 7, after V lost 0 bases and J lost 0 bases. CDR1 is MNHEY and CDR2 is SVGEGT in the germline V gene. This CDR3 has 19 amino acids. CDR3 nucleotide sequence: TGTGCCAGCAGTTACTCCGTAGCGGGAGGGCCGAGCTCCTACAATGAGCAGTTCTTC. The encoded protein is CASSYSVAGGPSSYNEQFF.

The rearrangement uses TRBV11-3 and TRBJ2-2; 9 nucleotides align to TRBD1. V trimming: 5 bases; J trimming: 7 bases; junction bases outside the gene matches: 5. Germline CDR1 SGHNT, CDR2 YENEEA. This CDR3 has 14 amino acids. CDR3 coding DNA: TGTGCCAGCAGCAACAGGGGGCTAAACGGGGAGCTGTTTTTT. Protein: CASSNRGLNGELFF.

This clonotype appeared a few times. The chain couples TRBV4-2 to TRBJ2-1; 11 bases match TRBD2. Looked up from germline, CDR1 is LGHNA and CDR2 is YNFKEQ. The CDR3 extends over 14 amino acids. The V segment lost 5 bases and the J segment 7 bases; nucleotides outside the gene matches: 4. CDR3 residues: CASSTLAGGNEQFF. CDR3 nucleotide sequence: TGTGCCAGCAGCACCCTAGCGGGAGGAAATGAGCAGTTCTTC.

By share of the sample, this clonotype is medium-sized. This rearrangement joins TRBV6-2 or TRBV6-3 to TRBJ2-2; possibly TRBD1 for D (6 bases). V lost 8 bases to trimming and J lost 3 bases, with 13 bases between them. This CDR3 spans 14 amino acids. Looked up from germline, CDR1 is MNHEY and CDR2 is SVGEGT. CDR3 amino acids: CASQGWRDTGELFF. CDR3 coding DNA: TGTGCCAGCCAGGGGTGGAGAGACACCGGGGAGCTGTTTTTT.

This clonotype is medium-sized (0.01 to 0.1%). V and J are TRBV6-5 and TRBJ2-6, with a possible D match to TRBD1 (6 bases). Germline values: CDR1 MNHEY, CDR2 SVGAGI. V lost 4 bases and J lost 2, with 12 bases in between. This CDR3 has 16 residues. The CDR3 nucleotides are TGTGCCAGCAGTTCCTCAGGGGAACCTGGGGCCAACGTCCTGACTTTC. Amino acid sequence: CASSSSGEPGANVLTF.

A word on this clonotype: Since a much larger clone is just one base distant, this may be a read error. The chain carries TRBV15 and TRBJ1-1, with D possibly matching TRBD1 (5 bases). Germline loops: CDR1 LNHNV, CDR2 YYDKDF (reference sequence). V was trimmed by 4 bases and J by 6 bases, leaving 18 bases between them. The CDR3 has 15 residues. DNA for the CDR3: TGTGCCACCAGCAAAGACCCGGGGGTGAGCGCTGAAGCTTTCTTT. This codes for CATSKDPGVSAEAFF.

This clonotype is medium-sized. This chain's CDR3 is CASSRQSGSGTGELFF. In DNA form, the CDR3 reads TGTGCCAGCAGTCGGCAAAGCGGGAGCGGCACCGGGGAGCTGTTTTTT. The chain uses TRBV6-5 and TRBJ2-2, with TRBD2 matching 8 bases. CDR3 length: 16 amino acids. Looked up from germline, CDR1 is MNHEY and CDR2 is SVGAGI. The trim removed 5 bases at V and 4 bases at J, leaving 9 bases unmatched.